These 25 T cell receptor beta chains came from one sample sequenced in a study of T cell responses to AZD1222 COVID-19 vaccine. Clones were read by immunoSEQ multiplex PCR, and TCRdb kept only the in-frame ones, dropping some. The data contain roughly 150,000 clones, around 88% of them singletons. Material: peripheral blood, obtained on day 0 of AZD1222 vaccination. These receptors originate from an adult in good health.

This chain connects TRBV5-1 to TRBJ2-3; 11 bases line up with TRBD2. This CDR3 is built from 14 residues. After removal of 4 bases from V and 6 bases from J, the junction contained 4 bases not matched to a gene. The germline V gene encodes CDR1 SGHRS and CDR2 YFSETQ. Written as DNA, the CDR3 is TGCGCCAGCAGCCCAGGGACTAGCGGTGATACGCAGTATTTT. As protein: CASSPGTSGDTQYF.

The V and J genes are TRBV4-1 and TRBJ1-1; TRBD1 might be the D (6 bases). CDR1 and CDR2 from the germline V gene are MGHRA and YSYEKL. The CDR3 spans 16 residues. Between the trimmed V and J ends, which lost 0 bases and 1 base, there was a span of 12 bases. The CDR3: CASSQDGRGGNTEAFF. DNA of the CDR3: TGCGCCAGCAGCCAAGATGGCAGGGGAGGGAACACTGAAGCTTTCTTT.

V usage is TRBV4-2 and J usage is TRBJ2-5; TRBD1 agrees at 9 bases. The germline V gene encodes CDR1 LGHNA and CDR2 YNFKEQ. Trimming removed 4 bases from V and 4 bases from J; junction bases left unmatched: 7. CDR3 length: 15 amino acids. In DNA, the CDR3 is TGTGCCAGCAGCCCAACGACAGGGGGAGTAGAGACCCAGTACTTC. Translated, it gives CASSPTTGGVETQYF.

V is TRBV5-1 and J is TRBJ2-3, with D possibly being TRBD1 or TRBD2 (6 bases each). Trimming took off 4 bases at V and 2 bases at J, with 14 bases between the two ends. The V gene's germline CDR1 is SGHRS and CDR2 YFSETQ. The CDR3 is 15 amino acids. This CDR3 reads CASSPAGHYTDTQYF. As DNA, the CDR3 is TGCGCCAGCAGCCCGGCGGGACACTACACAGATACGCAGTATTTT.

This rearrangement joins TRBV5-4 to TRBJ1-1, with 8 positions matching TRBD1. V shed 4 bases and J 6 bases; nucleotides not matched to a gene: 11. The CDR3 is 15 amino acids. The germline V gene encodes CDR1 SGHNT and CDR2 YYREEE (reference sequence). CDR3 sequence: CASSPTGAGYAEAFF. Written as DNA, the CDR3 is TGTGCCAGCAGCCCGACAGGGGCGGGGTACGCTGAAGCTTTCTTT.

To note about this clone: Additional DNA sequences in this sample encode the identical CDR3. V usage is TRBV9 and J usage is TRBJ2-7; TRBD1 matches at 7 bases. Germline V CDR1 and CDR2: SGDLS, YYNGEE. The CDR3 runs to 14 residues. The trim removed 0 bases at V and 3 bases at J, leaving 3 bases unmatched. CDR3 DNA sequence: TGTGCCAGCAGCGTAGGGTCAGGGGGCTACGAGCAGTACTTC. Residues: CASSVGSGGYEQYF.

The rearrangement uses TRBV7-9 and TRBJ2-7; TRBD1 might be the D (5 bases). The CDR3 totals 12 residues. Germline assignment: CDR1 SEHNR and CDR2 FQNEAQ (reference sequence). V was cut by 0 bases and J by 9 bases, with 9 bases left in between. The DNA for the CDR3 is TGTGCCAGCAGCTTAGCAGGGGCTGGGCAGTACTTC. It codes for CASSLAGAGQYF.

A remark on this clone: Additional DNA sequences in this sample encode the identical CDR3. V and J are TRBV30 and TRBJ1-2, with no clear D. Germline V gene lookup returns CDR1 GTSNPN and CDR2 SVGIG (reference sequence). Trimming took 0 bases from V and 4 from J, leaving 6 bases between them. The CDR3 consists of 12 residues. CDR3 in DNA: TGTGCCTGGAGTGTACGCGGCTATGGCTACACCTTC. This translates into CAWSVRGYGYTF.

J is TRBJ1-3 and V is TRBV11-2, with 9 nucleotides matching TRBD1. Per the germline V gene, CDR1 is SGHAT and CDR2 is FQNNGV. This CDR3 contains 18 residues. With 5 bases clipped from V and 4 bases from J, the junction kept 15 bases outside the gene matches. CDR3 nucleotides: TGTGCCAGCAGCGAGTACAGGGGGCGGGCCTCCGCAGGAAACACCATATATTTT. Translation gives CASSEYRGRASAGNTIYF.

The chain couples TRBV28 to TRBJ1-6; 9 bases fit TRBD1. Germline-derived CDR1 and CDR2 are MDHEN and SYDVKM. J lost 9 bases, V lost 2 bases, and 5 bases had no gene match. The CDR3 runs to 15 residues. For the CDR3, the DNA is TGTGCCAGCAGTTTAGGGGACAGGGCGGGTTCACCCCTCCACTTT. This sequence encodes CASSLGDRAGSPLHF.

The chain has TRBV27 and TRBJ2-2, with 8 bases that match TRBD2. CDR3 length: 15 amino acids. Per the germline V gene, CDR1 is MNHEY and CDR2 is SMNVEV (reference sequence). V lost 3 bases and J lost 7; bases outside the gene matches: 7. The CDR3 reads CASSLGGRTGGELFF. In DNA form, the CDR3 reads TGTGCCAGCAGTTTGGGCGGGAGGACGGGCGGGGAGCTGTTTTTT.

This chain joins TRBV5-1 and TRBJ2-2; D remains ambiguous. With 0 bases removed from V and 4 bases from J, the gap between germline ends came to 4 bases. From germline, CDR1 is SGHRS and CDR2 YFSETQ. CDR3 size: 13 residues. The CDR3, as DNA: TGCGCCAGCAGCTTGGCTGGCACCGGGGAGCTGTTTTTT. The encoded protein is CASSLAGTGELFF.

The chain links TRBV7-9 to TRBJ1-5; D gene unclear. CDR1 and CDR2 (germline): SEHNR, FQNEAQ (reference sequence). Trimming removed 1 base at V and 6 bases at J, with 7 bases between. This CDR3 has 13 amino acids. The CDR3 nucleotides read TGTGCCAGCAGCTTAGGAGGGCTTCAGCCCCAGCATTTT. This encodes CASSLGGLQPQHF.

The chain is built from TRBV14 and TRBJ2-7, with 7 bases lining up with TRBD2. The trim removed 3 bases at V and 1 base at J, leaving 3 bases unmatched. Per germline, CDR1 SGHDN and CDR2 FVKESK. The CDR3 has 14 residues. In nucleotides, the CDR3 is TGTGCCAGCAGCCACCGGCGGGAGTCCTACGAGCAGTACTTC. It codes for CASSHRRESYEQYF. Filled out from reference TRBV14 and TRBJ2-7, the complete variable domain reads EAGVTQFPSHSVIEKGQTVTLRCDPISGHDNLYWYRRVMGKEIKFLLHFVKESKQDESGMPNNRFLAERTGGTYSTLKVQPAELEDSGVYFCASSHRRESYEQYFGPGTRLTVT.

This clone was detected once. This sequence joins TRBV5-1 and TRBJ1-3, with D unresolved. V gave up 5 bases and J gave up 2 bases, with 8 bases separating them. Germline assignment: CDR1 SGHRS and CDR2 YFSETQ. The CDR3 is 13 amino acids. The CDR3 here is CASSNGAGNTIYF. The DNA for the CDR3 is TGCGCCAGCAGTAATGGTGCTGGAAACACCATATATTTT. The full variable domain, completed using reference TRBV5-1 and TRBJ1-3, is KAGVTQTPRYLIKTRGQQVTLSCSPISGHRSVSWYQQTPGQGLQFLFEYFSETQRNKGNFPGRFSGRQFSNSRSEMNVSTLELGDSALYLCASSNGAGNTIYFGEGSWLTVV.

A few counts support this clone. The chain combines TRBV6-6 with TRBJ2-1, with 9 bases identical to TRBD2. This CDR3 region has 14 residues. The germline V gene encodes CDR1 MNHNY and CDR2 SVGAGI (reference sequence). V shed 2 bases and J 10 bases; nucleotides not matched to a gene: 6. The CDR3 sequence: CASSYHPTSGEQFF. CDR3 nucleotides: TGTGCCAGCAGTTACCACCCCACTAGCGGGGAGCAGTTCTTC.

A single count supports this clone. V usage is TRBV14 and J usage is TRBJ2-7; D is undetermined. V gave up 1 base and J gave up 7 bases, with 5 bases separating them. CDR1 is SGHDN, CDR2 FVKESK, per germline. The CDR3 has 11 amino acids. The CDR3 DNA follows: TGTGCCAGCAGCCAAGGGGGAGAGCAGTACTTC. Translated, it gives CASSQGGEQYF. The variable domain in full, with the rest retrieved from reference TRBV14 and TRBJ2-7, is EAGVTQFPSHSVIEKGQTVTLRCDPISGHDNLYWYRRVMGKEIKFLLHFVKESKQDESGMPNNRFLAERTGGTYSTLKVQPAELEDSGVYFCASSQGGEQYFGPGTRLTVT.

This chain uses TRBV7-2 with TRBJ1-5, with D maybe TRBD1 (5 bases). V lost 5 bases to trimming and J lost 6 bases, with 17 bases between them. The CDR3 length is 15 residues. Germline V gives CDR1 SGHTA, CDR2 FQGNSA. CDR3 in DNA: TGTGCCAGCAGCCCGGGGGGGGTGTTTCCTCAGCCCCAGCATTTT. It translates to CASSPGGVFPQPQHF.

The chain carries TRBV30 and TRBJ1-2, with a tentative D call TRBD1 (5 bases). The V gene's germline CDR1 is GTSNPN and CDR2 SVGIG (reference sequence). The CDR3 length is 11 residues. V was pared by 0 bases and J by 13 bases, with 12 bases between. CDR3 region: CAWSVLEGSTF. CDR3 sequence (DNA): TGTGCCTGGAGTGTACTTGAGGGGTCCACCTTC. Based on the CDR3 plus reference TRBV30 and TRBJ1-2, the full variable domain is SQTIHQWPATLVQPVGSPLSLECTVEGTSNPNLYWYRQAAGRGLQLLFYSVGIGQISSEVPQNLSASRPQDRQFILSSKKLLLSDSGFYLCAWSVLEGSTFGSGTRLTVV.

This chain links TRBV11-2 with TRBJ2-7; unclear D gene. The CDR3 is made up of 14 amino acids. Germline CDR1 SGHAT, CDR2 FQNNGV. V lost 0 bases, J lost 2 bases, and 8 bases lay in between. DNA for the CDR3: TGTGCCAGCAGCTTAGACGGATCCCCCTACGAGCAGTACTTC. Translating gives CASSLDGSPYEQYF. The variable domain in full, completed from reference TRBV11-2 and TRBJ2-7, reads EAGVAQSPRYKIIEKRQSVAFWCNPISGHATLYWYQQILGQGPKLLIQFQNNGVVDDSQLPKDRFSAERLKGVDSTLKIQPAKLEDSAVYLCASSLDGSPYEQYFGPGTRLTVT.

V gene TRBV18 combines with J gene TRBJ2-1; TRBD2 matches 9 bases. The CDR3 runs 15 residues. Germline V gene sequence: CDR1 KGHSH, CDR2 LQKENI. J was trimmed by 6 bases and V by 2 bases; bases with no gene match: 5. The CDR3 region is CASSPAGLASNEQFF. The CDR3 nucleotides read TGTGCCAGCTCACCAGCAGGACTAGCGAGCAATGAGCAGTTCTTC.

This sequence joins TRBV4-3 and TRBJ1-2; perhaps TRBD1 as D (5 bases). Germline CDR1 and CDR2: LGHNA and YSLEER. The CDR3 is 14 amino acids. V dropped 4 bases and J dropped 0 bases, with 9 bases sitting between them. In nucleotides, the CDR3 is TGCGCCAGCAGCCCGGGGCGATCTAACTATGGCTACACCTTC. Amino acid sequence: CASSPGRSNYGYTF.

This clone was detected once. The chain recombines TRBV4-2 with TRBJ1-5, with unresolved D. Germline assignment: CDR1 LGHNA and CDR2 YNFKEQ. The CDR3 is 13 residues long. V was trimmed by 2 bases and J by 4 bases, leaving 6 bases between them. CDR3 nucleotide sequence: TGTGCCAGCAGCCAAAGGTTAAATCAGCCCCAGCATTTT. Residues: CASSQRLNQPQHF.

The chain links TRBV9 to TRBJ1-6; a weak D match, TRBD1 (5 bases). Germline CDR1 and CDR2: SGDLS and YYNGEE. Trimming left V 7 bases short and J 10 bases short, with 15 bases between. The CDR3 runs to 13 residues. CDR3 in amino acids: CASGREPNSPLHF. The DNA for the CDR3 is TGTGCCAGCGGCAGGGAACCTAACTCACCCCTCCACTTT.

The chain carries TRBV10-2 and TRBJ1-2; D remains unclear. The length of the CDR3 is 12 residues. V lost 4 bases, J lost 8 bases, and 11 bases lay in between. In germline, CDR1 is WSHSY, CDR2 SAAADI. CDR3 in DNA: TGCGCCAGCAGTGGGGGATCGATGGGCTACACCTTC. Amino acid sequence: CASSGGSMGYTF.